The 17 T cell receptor beta chains in this list originate from one sample, sequenced in a study of blood T cell repertoires in COVID-19. The assay was immunoSEQ multiplex PCR, and TCRdb's table has in-frame clones only and misses some. Of tens of thousands of clones in the sample, approximately 79% were seen once. Sample: peripheral blood. These TCRs come from an elderly woman with active or convalescent COVID-19.

This clone appeared once. The chain combines TRBV6-1 with TRBJ2-3; 9 bases fit TRBD2. The CDR3 has 18 residues. Germline CDR1 and CDR2: MNHNS and SASEGT. The V gene end was trimmed by 0 bases and the J gene end by 1 base; junction bases not matched to a gene: 8. CDR3 in amino acids: CASSEAFNSGGGTDTQYF. The CDR3 DNA sequence: TGTGCCAGCAGTGAAGCGTTCAATAGCGGGGGAGGCACAGATACGCAGTATTTT.

V and J are TRBV3-1 (or the pseudogene TRBV3-2) and TRBJ2-7, with 8 bases aligning to TRBD2. The germline gives CDR1 LGHDT, CDR2 YNNKEL (reference sequence). V shed 2 bases and J 3 bases; nucleotides not matched to a gene: 6. The CDR3 loop spans 15 amino acids. Here the CDR3 reads CASSQSGGVVYEQYF. The CDR3 DNA reads as TGTGCCAGCAGCCAATCGGGGGGGGTTGTCTACGAGCAGTACTTC.

The rearrangement uses TRBV6-5 and TRBJ1-1; D gene ambiguous. The length of the CDR3 is 14 residues. The ends were cut back, 0 bases at V and 5 bases at J, with 10 bases in the middle. Germline CDR1 reads MNHEY; CDR2 reads SVGAGI. The CDR3 loop is CASSYSISGTEAFF. The CDR3 coding sequence is TGTGCCAGCAGTTACTCGATTTCGGGGACTGAAGCTTTCTTT.

The chain has TRBV6-2 or TRBV6-3 and TRBJ2-2; possibly TRBD1 for D (6 bases). Between the trimmed V and J ends, which lost 4 bases and 0 bases, there was a span of 6 bases. The CDR3 contains 14 residues. CDR1 MNHEY and CDR2 SVGEGT come from the germline V gene. CDR3 protein: CASSSGANTGELFF. CDR3 nucleotide sequence: TGTGCCAGCAGTTCAGGGGCGAACACCGGGGAGCTGTTTTTT.

This chain links TRBV9 with TRBJ2-3; TRBD1 matches at 7 bases. The CDR3 sequence is 14 residues long. V dropped 5 bases and J dropped 8; count of bases not matched to a gene: 11. Germline loops: CDR1 SGDLS, CDR2 YYNGEE. The CDR3 is CASSEGQIVGTQYF. The CDR3 nucleotides read TGTGCCAGCAGTGAGGGACAGATTGTAGGTACGCAGTATTTT. Full variable domain (rest looked up from reference TRBV9 and TRBJ2-3): DSGVTQTPKHLITATGQRVTLRCSPRSGDLSVYWYQQSLDQGLQFLIQYYNGEERAKGNILERFSAQQFPDLHSELNLSSLELGDSALYFCASSEGQIVGTQYFGPGTRLTVL.

V gene TRBV27 combines with J gene TRBJ1-3; 10 nucleotides match TRBD1. This CDR3 comprises 13 residues. V shed 6 bases and J 7 bases; nucleotides not matched to a gene: 3. Looked up from germline, CDR1 is MNHEY and CDR2 is SMNVEV (reference sequence). The CDR3 sequence is CASRRDRGNTIYF. CDR3 DNA: TGTGCCAGCAGGCGGGACAGGGGCAACACCATATATTTT.

The chain carries TRBV19 and TRBJ1-1, with 7 bases that match TRBD1. Germline V gives CDR1 LNHDA, CDR2 SQIVND (reference sequence). The length of the CDR3 is 12 residues. Germline trimming cut 4 bases from V and 11 bases from J; bases unmatched to any gene: 7. The CDR3 nucleotides are TGTGCCAGTAGTACTCGACAGGGATGGGCTTTCTTT. Amino acids: CASSTRQGWAFF.

CDR3 bases: TGTGCCAGCAGTACCAGGAGGGGCAGCACAGATACGCAGTATTTT. Translating gives CASSTRRGSTDTQYF. The V and J genes are TRBV7-3 and TRBJ2-3, with D perhaps TRBD2 (6 bases). The CDR3 sequence is 15 residues long. V was pared by 6 bases and J by 0 bases, with 13 bases between. Germline V gene lookup returns CDR1 SGHTA and CDR2 FQGTGA.

The chain couples TRBV4-3 to TRBJ1-1; the D is unclear. The V end lost 1 base, the J end lost 3 bases, and 15 bases lay between the germline ends. The CDR3 consists of 16 residues. Germline CDR1 LGHNA, CDR2 YSLEER. CDR3 loop: CASSQVIFEGDTEAFF. CDR3 in DNA: TGCGCCAGCAGCCAAGTAATTTTCGAGGGAGACACTGAAGCTTTCTTT.

DNA for the CDR3: TGTGCCAGCTCCGAACGGGACTCATCCGAAGCTTTCTTT. Translated, it gives CASSERDSSEAFF. This chain links TRBV11-3 with TRBJ1-1, with D possibly matching TRBD1 (5 bases). Trimming left V 8 bases short and J 8 bases short, with 18 bases between. The CDR3 spans 13 residues. Germline values: CDR1 SGHNT, CDR2 YENEEA.

V is TRBV5-3 and J is TRBJ1-2; D is uncertain. TRBV5-3 is annotated as an ORF whose role is uncertain. The CDR3 totals 15 residues. The V gene lost 4 bases and the J gene lost 1 base, with 14 bases spanning the gap. CDR3 DNA sequence: TGTGCCAGAAGCGGCCCCCCGGGAGGTAACTATGGCTACACCTTC. It encodes CARSGPPGGNYGYTF.

The V and J genes are TRBV10-3 and TRBJ1-2; 7 nucleotides align to TRBD1. This CDR3 has 15 amino acids. Trimming removed 4 bases from V and 8 bases from J; junction bases left unmatched: 13. CDR1 and CDR2 from the germline V gene are ENHRY and SYGVKD. As DNA, the CDR3 is TGTGCCATCAGTGTAGGGACAGTGGTCGCGGGAGGCTACACCTTC. It yields the protein CAISVGTVVAGGYTF.

This clone was observed a single time. The rearrangement uses TRBV19 and TRBJ2-2; TRBD1 might be the D (5 bases). Germline assignment: CDR1 LNHDA and CDR2 SQIVND (reference sequence). The CDR3 length is 14 residues. Deletions cut 5 bases from V and 6 bases from J, with 13 bases between. The CDR3 nucleotides are TGTGCCAGTAGTCCAGGGTACATCGCCGGGGAGCTGTTTTTT. Amino acid sequence: CASSPGYIAGELFF.

This clone was seen only once. The chain is built from TRBV30 and TRBJ1-4; 9 nucleotides match TRBD1. This CDR3 region has 15 residues. Germline V lookup: CDR1 GTSNPN, CDR2 SVGIG (reference sequence). Trimming cost V 3 bases and J 5 bases; bases outside gene matches: 7. The CDR3 reads CAWRKQGARNEKLFF. In DNA, the CDR3 is TGTGCCTGGAGGAAACAGGGGGCTCGGAATGAAAAACTGTTTTTT.

V is TRBV6-5 and J is TRBJ2-7; the match to TRBD1 covers 7 bases. The junction had 2 bases not matched to a gene; V was cut back by 2 bases and J by 4 bases. This CDR3 contains 13 residues. Germline V CDR1 and CDR2: MNHEY, SVGAGI. The CDR3 spells CASSYAGGYEQYF. The CDR3, as DNA: TGTGCCAGCAGTTACGCAGGGGGATACGAGCAGTACTTC.

The chain has TRBV5-1 and TRBJ1-1; unclear D gene. Germline CDR1 is SGHRS and CDR2 is YFSETQ. V was clipped by 1 base and J by 3 bases, with 28 bases between them. This CDR3 spans 20 amino acids. The CDR3 here is CASSLFGNRRTSGKDTEAFF. The CDR3 bases are TGCGCCAGCAGCTTGTTCGGGAACCGGCGGACGAGCGGAAAGGACACTGAAGCTTTCTTT.

There are a few counts of this clone. The chain uses TRBV6-2 or TRBV6-3 and TRBJ1-5; D is uncertain. Trimming shortened V by 6 bases and J by 0 bases, and 12 bases separated the two germline ends. From germline, CDR1 is MNHEY and CDR2 SVGEGT. This CDR3 contains 15 residues. DNA for the CDR3: TGTGCCAGCAGCCCGAGGAGGGATAGCAATCAGCCCCAGCATTTT. Amino acid sequence: CASSPRRDSNQPQHF.